This record covers a single TCR beta chain. Its specificity is unknown. The sample comes from a study of cytomegalovirus exposure and HLA in healthy donors. The CDR3 has 16 amino acids. Per germline, CDR1 SQVTM and CDR2 ANQGSEA. The V and J ends lost 3 bases and 3 bases respectively, with 17 bases between them. PCR amplification relied on 60 Vbeta primers (plus 13 Jbeta primers). Measured with immunoSEQ multiplex PCR; TCRdb has only the in-frame clones, and not every one. The sample includes some 150,000 clones, roughly 77% seen only once; the top ten take under 2%. Study-level points and caveats: The study labeled 180 or so TCR beta chains cytomegalovirus-associated. Owing to their indistinguishability, certain V segments, notably TRBV6-2 and TRBV6-3, were excluded. Rarity characterized most TCR sequences, yet some public TCRs appeared in many donors. Most of the CMV-associated TCR beta chains (in a later analysis) appeared to be HLA-restricted.

What was sequenced was PBMCs. The V call is TRBV29-1, the J call TRBJ2-2; possible D gene TRBD1, 5 bases. The source is a woman aged 25-40 years in good health and CMV-seronegative. The CDR3 nucleotides are TGCAGCGTTGAGGCGGACACCCAGTTTCACACCGGGGAGCTGTTTTTT. The encoded protein is CSVEADTQFHTGELFF.